This TCR beta chain was identified in a study of cytomegalovirus exposure and HLA in healthy donors. Overall study context: The study's early data release held approximately 91 million unique TCRs from HLA-typed donors. General observations from the study: The majority of CMV-associated TCR beta chains were reported as apparently HLA-restricted in a later analysis. Accurate prediction of HLA-A and HLA-B alleles (for most subjects) was reportedly achieved from TCR beta sequences.

A word on this clone: The antigen is not known.

The CDR3 has 18 residues. The V end was cut by 4 bases, the J end by 0 bases, with 18 bases between. Per the germline V gene, CDR1 is LNHNV and CDR2 is YYDKDF (reference sequence). With 60 Vbeta and 13 Jbeta primers, the PCR was carried out. Here immunoSEQ multiplex PCR was the method, and the copy in TCRdb shows in-frame clones only, minus some. The sample lists over 200,000 clones, approximately 90% occurring once. This sequence originates from a woman aged 18 to 35 in good health and CMV-seronegative. The sequencing input was PBMCs. The chain links TRBV15 to TRBJ2-2, with D possibly matching TRBD2 (5 bases). The CDR3 loop is CATSTSWTQLPNTGELFF. The CDR3 nucleotides read TGTGCCACCAGCACATCTTGGACTCAATTGCCGAACACCGGGGAGCTGTTTTTT.